Following are 23 T cell receptor beta chains from one sample sequenced in a study of T cells in women clearing cervical HPV infection. The method was immunoSEQ multiplex PCR; TCRdb's version includes in-frame clones alone and lacks a portion of them. The sample has about 22,000 clones. Sequenced material: blood buffy coat. All receptors derive from a woman between 18 and 75 years old with a cervical HPV16 infection that either progressed to CIN3+ or cleared (not recorded which).

On this clone itself: The read is 3 residues too short to cover the CDR3 end, so that end is filled in from the germline J gene. The chain couples TRBV7-8 to TRBJ2-1; 7 bases line up with TRBD2. The junction had 18 bases not matched to a gene; V was cut back by 7 bases and J by 9 bases. The CDR3 has 16 amino acids. Germline V gene data show CDR1 as SGHVS and CDR2 as FQNEAQ. The CDR3: CASTLLTAGSIAEQFF. The part of the CDR3 DNA that was read is TGTGCCAGCACCTTGCTTACAGCGGGATCTATTGCTGAG.

On this clone itself: The DNA ends 3 residues before the CDR3 does, and the rest of the CDR3 is filled in from the germline J gene. The chain links TRBV19 to TRBJ1-6; 11 bases map to TRBD1. This CDR3 has 16 amino acids. V was clipped by 1 base and J by 10 bases; unmatched bases: 6. The germline gives CDR1 LNHDA, CDR2 SQIVND (reference sequence). CDR3 DNA, as far as it was read: TGTGCCAGTAGTATAGTCCCGGGACAGGGGGACTCACCC. Its translation is CASSIVPGQGDSP. The entire CDR3 protein reads CASSIVPGQGDSPLHF.

Details on this clone: The CDR3 is cut off 3 residues early in the read; its end comes from the germline J gene. This rearrangement joins TRBV2 to TRBJ1-2; D call uncertain. Germline CDR1 is SNHLY and CDR2 is FYNNEI. The CDR3 runs to 15 residues. V lost 6 bases to trimming and J lost 0 bases, with 14 bases between them. CDR3 sequence reads: CASSISRGTNYGYTF. The DNA read from the CDR3 is TGTGCCAGCAGCATCTCCCGGGGAACTAACTATGGC.

A word on this clone: Read data end 3 residues before the CDR3 end; the end is taken from the germline J gene. This chain joins TRBV7-2 and TRBJ1-2, with 7 bases that match TRBD1. Germline loops: CDR1 SGHTA, CDR2 FQGNSA. J gave up 2 bases and V 5 bases, and 8 bases lay outside the gene matches. The CDR3 totals 15 residues. CDR3 sequence: CASSPETGLNYGYTF. The sequenced part of the CDR3 DNA is TGTGCCAGCAGCCCGGAGACAGGGCTAAACTATGGC.

About this clone: Coverage ceases 3 residues before the CDR3 finishes, and the germline J gene fills in the end. The J gene is TRBJ2-7, the V gene TRBV5-1, with 7 bases matching TRBD1. This CDR3 has 14 residues. Germline CDR1 reads SGHRS; CDR2 reads YFSETQ. With V trimmed by 4 bases and J by 4 bases, 8 bases remained unmatched. CDR3 loop: CASSPLAGGYEQYF. The CDR3 DNA, read in part, is TGCGCCAGCAGCCCCCTGGCAGGGGGATACGAG.

A word on this clone: Coverage ceases 3 residues before the CDR3 finishes, and the germline J gene fills in the end. This sequence joins TRBV7-9 and TRBJ1-4, with D perhaps TRBD1 (5 bases). Germline loops: CDR1 SEHNR, CDR2 FQNEAQ (reference sequence). V was trimmed by 5 bases and J by 3 bases, leaving 10 bases between them. This CDR3 contains 14 residues. The sequenced CDR3 bases are TGTGCCAGCAGCGTCGCAGGGTCTAATGAAAAA. Protein sequence: CASSVAGSNEK. Given in full, the CDR3 is CASSVAGSNEKLFF.

Concerning this clone: Coverage ceases 3 residues before the CDR3 finishes, and the germline J gene fills in the end. The J gene is TRBJ2-1, the V gene TRBV30; the D gene is possibly TRBD1 (6 bases). There are 15 residues in the CDR3. Trimming took 7 bases from V and 0 from J, leaving 16 bases between them. Germline lookup yields CDR1 GTSNPN and CDR2 SVGIG (reference sequence). CDR3 amino acids: CAFLATGSSYNEQFF. Incomplete CDR3 DNA: TGTGCCTTCCTCGCGACAGGTAGCTCCTACAATGAG.

As to this clone: The read comes to an end 3 residues before the CDR3 does, leaving the germline J gene to fill in the end. The chain combines TRBV2 with TRBJ1-1; D remains ambiguous. From germline, CDR1 is SNHLY and CDR2 FYNNEI. Trimming pared 6 bases from V and 7 bases from J, leaving 15 bases between. The CDR3 sequence is 13 residues long. The CDR3 is CASSLITPGEAFF. Partial CDR3 DNA: TGTGCCAGCAGCCTAATCACGCCGGGTGAA.

In the case of this clone: Compared with germline, one end of the junction differs, possibly owing to a read error. The read ends 3 residues before the CDR3 terminus; that terminus is restored from the germline J gene. The rearrangement uses TRBV7-2 and TRBJ1-2, with 7 positions matching TRBD1. This CDR3 is 14 amino acids long. Germline V gene data show CDR1 as SGHTA and CDR2 as FQGNSA. The CDR3 spells CDSSFKTGDYGYTF. Partial CDR3 DNA: TGTGACAGCAGCTTTAAAACAGGGGACTATGGC.

With regard to this clone: The missing CDR3 end, 3 residues past where the read stops, is filled in from the germline J gene. The chain is built from TRBV19 and TRBJ1-6, with D possibly matching TRBD1 (6 bases). The CDR3 sequence is 17 residues long. Germline V gene data show CDR1 as LNHDA and CDR2 as SQIVND (reference sequence). The DNA read from the CDR3 is TGTGCCAGTCAGGAGAGATTAGTGACAGGAAGGTCGGATCCC. As protein: CASQERLVTGRSDP. The entire CDR3 reads CASQERLVTGRSDPLHF.

This chain's CDR3 is CASSFPAGLGTQYF. Partial CDR3 DNA: TGTGCCAGCAGTTTTCCGGCGGGGTTGGGGACC. V gene TRBV28 combines with J gene TRBJ2-5; a possible D gene is TRBD2 (6 bases). Sequencing ends 3 residues short of the CDR3 end; the germline J gene provides the rest. The V end was cut by 3 bases, the J end by 7 bases, with 15 bases between. Germline CDR1 reads MDHEN; CDR2 reads SYDVKM. CDR3 size: 14 residues.

As regards this clone: The read halts 3 residues ahead of the CDR3 end, with the missing end drawn from the germline J gene. The gene calls are TRBV5-1 and TRBJ2-5, with D maybe TRBD2 (5 bases). Trimming cost V 1 base and J 3 bases, with 22 bases left between them. Germline CDR1 and CDR2: SGHRS and YFSETQ. The CDR3 runs to 18 residues. The DNA read from the CDR3 is TGCGCCAGCAGCTTGAATCCCTTAGGCGGGCGGGCAAAAGAGACC. It encodes CASSLNPLGGRAKET. The whole CDR3 sequence is CASSLNPLGGRAKETQYF.

As for this clone: The read stops 3 residues short of the end of the CDR3; the missing end is completed from the germline J gene. The chain is built from TRBV5-6 and TRBJ1-6; a possible D gene is TRBD1 (6 bases). Germline V gives CDR1 SGHDT, CDR2 YYEEEE. With 4 bases removed from V and 9 bases from J, the gap between germline ends came to 11 bases. The CDR3 is 13 residues long. Here the CDR3 reads CASSPTGTSPLHF. Incomplete CDR3 DNA: TGTGCCAGCAGCCCCACAGGGACTTCACCC. Variable domain in full (rest from reference TRBV5-6 and TRBJ1-6): DAGVTQSPTHLIKTRGQQVTLRCSPKSGHDTVSWYQQALGQGPQFIFQYYEEEERQRGNFPDRFSGHQFPNYSSELNVNALLLGDSALYLCASSPTGTSPLHFGNGTRLTVT.

As to this clone: The CDR3 end falls 3 residues outside the read, so it is completed with the germline J gene. The chain couples TRBV2 to TRBJ2-2; no clear D gene. CDR3 length equals 14 residues. V was trimmed by 6 bases and J by 1 base, leaving 9 bases between them. Germline loops: CDR1 SNHLY, CDR2 FYNNEI. CDR3: CASSHRVNTGELFF. The CDR3 DNA, read in part, is TGTGCCAGCAGCCACCGGGTGAACACCGGGGAG.

Details on this clone: The read terminates 3 residues ahead of where the CDR3 ends, so the germline J gene completes it. V usage is TRBV5-1 and J usage is TRBJ1-3, with 8 nucleotides matching TRBD1. Germline V CDR1 and CDR2: SGHRS, YFSETQ. The V segment lost 3 bases and the J segment 0 bases; nucleotides outside the gene matches: 8. CDR3 length: 17 amino acids. The sequenced part of the CDR3 DNA is TGCGCCAGCAGCTACTCGGGACAGGCTTACTCTGGAAACACC. It translates to CASSYSGQAYSGNT. The whole CDR3 sequence is CASSYSGQAYSGNTIYF.

Details on this clone: From the germline J gene comes the end of the CDR3, since the read stops 3 residues before it. The gene calls are TRBV14 and TRBJ2-7, with 9 bases matching TRBD2. The V segment lost 3 bases and the J segment 4 bases; nucleotides outside the gene matches: 10. There are 16 residues in the CDR3. Per the germline V gene, CDR1 is SGHDN and CDR2 is FVKESK. This CDR3 is CASSHLGAGGGYEQYF. Partial CDR3 DNA: TGTGCCAGCAGCCATCTAGGAGCGGGAGGAGGGTACGAG.

As regards this clone: The read comes to an end 3 residues before the CDR3 does, leaving the germline J gene to fill in the end. The chain employs TRBV20-1 and TRBJ2-5; TRBD1 might be the D (6 bases). CDR3 size: 15 residues. Germline V lookup: CDR1 DFQATT, CDR2 SNEGSKA (reference sequence). The V and J ends lost 5 bases and 0 bases respectively, with 16 bases between them. The part of the CDR3 DNA that was read is TGCAGTGCTGGCGCAGCAGGGGATAACCAAGAGACC. The encoded protein is CSAGAAGDNQET. The whole CDR3 reads CSAGAAGDNQETQYF.

Worth noting for this clone: The sequenced fragment ends 3 residues before the CDR3 boundary, so the rest is inferred from the germline J gene. Other DNA sequences in this sample translate to the same CDR3. The chain joins TRBV7-8 to TRBJ2-1; 12 nucleotides line up with TRBD2. The junction had 6 bases not matched to a gene; V was cut back by 4 bases and J by 8 bases. Germline lookup yields CDR1 SGHVS and CDR2 FQNEAQ. The CDR3 covers 15 residues. CDR3 protein: CASSSLAGGPYEQFF. The part of the CDR3 DNA that was read is TGTGCCAGCAGCTCGCTAGCGGGAGGGCCCTATGAG.

As concerns this clone: Read data end 3 residues before the CDR3 end; the end is taken from the germline J gene. This chain connects TRBV7-2 to TRBJ1-6; D is perhaps TRBD1 (5 bases). V lost 4 bases, J lost 5 bases, and 9 bases lay in between. There are 14 residues in the CDR3. Germline V gene data show CDR1 as SGHTA and CDR2 as FQGNSA. The DNA read from the CDR3 is TGTGCCAGCAGCTCGTCAGGGAATAATTCACCC. Encoded protein: CASSSSGNNSP. The entire CDR3 protein reads CASSSSGNNSPLHF.

CDR3 DNA, as far as it was read: TGCAGTGCTACAGACCCCGCAGATACG. Translation gives CSATDPADT. The whole CDR3 reads CSATDPADTQYF. The chain recombines TRBV20-1 with TRBJ2-3; D gene uncertain. The read is 3 residues too short to cover the CDR3 end, so that end is filled in from the germline J gene. The CDR3 loop spans 12 amino acids. V lost 4 bases and J 4 bases, leaving 9 bases between the germline ends. Germline CDR1 reads DFQATT; CDR2 reads SNEGSKA (reference sequence).

As regards this clone: The read falls 3 residues short of the CDR3 end, and the missing part is taken from the germline J gene. V is TRBV7-2 and J is TRBJ1-1, with a possible D match to TRBD1 (5 bases). CDR3 length: 15 amino acids. In germline, CDR1 is SGHTA, CDR2 FQGNSA. Trimming shortened V by 1 base and J by 0 bases, and 9 bases separated the two germline ends. CDR3 bases read: TGTGCCAGCAGCTTAGGGGCAGGGATGAACACTGAA. Its protein is CASSLGAGMNTE. The full-length CDR3 reads as CASSLGAGMNTEAFF. Variable domain in full (rest from reference TRBV7-2 and TRBJ1-1): GAGVSQSPSNKVTEKGKDVELRCDPISGHTALYWYRQSLGQGLEFLIYFQGNSAPDKSGLPSDRFSAERTGGSVSTLTIQRTQQEDSAVYLCASSLGAGMNTEAFFGQGTRLTVV.

A note on this clone: The CDR3 is cut off 3 residues early in the read; its end comes from the germline J gene. The chain carries TRBV10-1 and TRBJ2-5; 8 bases are shared with TRBD2. The CDR3 has 17 residues. The V and J ends lost 3 bases and 3 bases, in that order; junction bases with no gene match: 12. Germline assignment: CDR1 WNHNN and CDR2 SYGVQD (reference sequence). The CDR3 sequence is CASSDFNEREIEETQYF. The sequenced CDR3 bases are TGCGCCAGCAGTGATTTCAATGAGCGGGAGATTGAAGAGACC.

Regarding this clone: The read stops 3 residues short of the end of the CDR3; the missing end is completed from the germline J gene. The chain links TRBV28 to TRBJ1-5, with D possibly matching TRBD1 (5 bases). The germline CDR1 and CDR2 sequences are MDHEN and SYDVKM. The V gene lost 7 bases and the J gene lost 4 bases, with 11 bases spanning the gap. The CDR3 extends over 13 amino acids. CDR3 in amino acids: CASTWRGNQPQHF. The part of the CDR3 DNA that was read is TGTGCCAGCACTTGGAGGGGAAATCAGCCC.